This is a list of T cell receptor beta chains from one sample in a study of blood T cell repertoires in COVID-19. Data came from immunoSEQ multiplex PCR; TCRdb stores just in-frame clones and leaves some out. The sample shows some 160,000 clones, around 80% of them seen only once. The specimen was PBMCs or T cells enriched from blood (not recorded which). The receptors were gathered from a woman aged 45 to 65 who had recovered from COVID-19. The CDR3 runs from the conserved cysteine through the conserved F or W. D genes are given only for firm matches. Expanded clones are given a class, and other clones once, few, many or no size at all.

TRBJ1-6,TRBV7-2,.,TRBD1,TGTGCCAGCAGCTTAGCGAGACAGGGCTCCCGCCTCCACTTT,CASSLARQGSRLHF
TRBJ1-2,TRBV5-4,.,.,TGTGCCAGCAGCTTCGGAGCTAACTATGGCTACACCTTC,CASSFGANYGYTF
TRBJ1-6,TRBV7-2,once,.,TGTGCCAGCAGCTTAGTGCAGGGTCCCAATTCACCCCTCCACTTT,CASSLVQGPNSPLHF
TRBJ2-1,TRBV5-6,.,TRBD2,TGTGCCAGCAGCTCCCGGCCGGGGGGAGGCCGCGCCTACAATGAGCAGTTCTTC,CASSSRPGGGRAYNEQFF
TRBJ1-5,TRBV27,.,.,TGTGCCAGCAGATCCCTCACGGGGAATTGGGCATCTGGGCCCCAGCATTTT,CASRSLTGNWASGPQHF
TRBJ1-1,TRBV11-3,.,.,TGTGCCAGCAGCTCGGGCGGTAGGGGTGAAGCTTTCTTT,CASSSGGRGEAFF
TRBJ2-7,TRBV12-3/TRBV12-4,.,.,TGTGCCAGCAGTATGATACAGGGAAAGCAGTACTTC,CASSMIQGKQYF
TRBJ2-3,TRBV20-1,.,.,TGCAGTGCGGGAGTCGTCAATACGCAGTATTTT,CSAGVVNTQYF
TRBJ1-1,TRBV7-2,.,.,TGTGCCAGCAGCTCCTACCTGAACACTGAAGCTTTCTTT,CASSSYLNTEAFF
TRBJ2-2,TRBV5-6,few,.,TGTGCCAGCAGCTTGGGACAGACGAACACCGGGGAGCTGTTTTTT,CASSLGQTNTGELFF
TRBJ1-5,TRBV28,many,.,TGTGCCAGCAGTTTAGGCATAAGCAATCAGCCCCAGCATTTT,CASSLGISNQPQHF
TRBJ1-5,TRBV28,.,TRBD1,TGTGCCAGCAGCCGACAGGGGGAGAACTATAGCAATCAGCCCCAGCATTTT,CASSRQGENYSNQPQHF
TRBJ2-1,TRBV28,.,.,TGTGCCAGCAGTTCACTAAGTACAATGAGGGTCTTC,CASSSLSTMRVF
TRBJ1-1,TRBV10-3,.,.,TGTGCCATCAGTGCAATAGGGGACACTGAAGCTTTCTTT,CAISAIGDTEAFF
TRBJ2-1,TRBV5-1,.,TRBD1,TGCGCCAGCAGCTTGGGAGGACAGGGAGGCAGGAATGAGCAGTTCTTC,CASSLGGQGGRNEQFF
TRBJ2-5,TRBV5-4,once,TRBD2,TGTGCCACCCAGACTAGCGGGAGTGTGAAAAAAGAGACCCAGTACTTC,CATQTSGSVKKETQYF
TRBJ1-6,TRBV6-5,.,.,TGTGCCAGCAGTTACTCACGGGGATCCTATAATTCACCCCTCCACTTT,CASSYSRGSYNSPLHF
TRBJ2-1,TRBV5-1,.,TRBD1,TGCGCCAGCAGCTTAAATTCCGGGACAGGCTACAATGAGCAGTTCTTC,CASSLNSGTGYNEQFF
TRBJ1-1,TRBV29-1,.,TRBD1,TGCAGCGTTGGGGGACAGACTATGAACACTGAAGCTTTCTTT,CSVGGQTMNTEAFF
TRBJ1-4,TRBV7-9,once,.,TGTGCCAGCAGCTTAGTTTTCGGGGAGCCTGAAAAACTGTTTTTT,CASSLVFGEPEKLFF
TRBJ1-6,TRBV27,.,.,TGTGCCAGCACAACCCGAGGGAATTCACCCCTCCACTTT,CASTTRGNSPLHF
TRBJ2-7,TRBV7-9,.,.,TGTGCCAGCAGCTTAGGCGGGGGCCCTTCCGAGCAGTACTTC,CASSLGGGPSEQYF
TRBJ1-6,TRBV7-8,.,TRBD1,TGTGCCAGCAGCCTAATGTCACAGGGGGTAAATTCACCCCTCCACTTT,CASSLMSQGVNSPLHF
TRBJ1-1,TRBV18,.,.,TGTGCCAGCTCGTCAGACGCCCGGGACACTGAAGCTTTCTTT,CASSSDARDTEAFF
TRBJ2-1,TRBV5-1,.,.,TGCGCCAGCAGCCCCAGGGGTCTCCCTGAGGGTGAGCAGTTCTTC,CASSPRGLPEGEQFF
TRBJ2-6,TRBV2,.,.,TGTGCCAGCAGCGGGACTGCTGGGGCCAACGTCCTGACTTTC,CASSGTAGANVLTF
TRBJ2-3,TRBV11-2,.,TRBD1,TGTGCCAGCAGATCCCCCTGGACAGGGACAGATACGCAGTATTTT,CASRSPWTGTDTQYF
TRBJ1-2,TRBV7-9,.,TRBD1,TGTGCCAGCAGCTTCTGGGACAGGGATGGCTACACCTTC,CASSFWDRDGYTF
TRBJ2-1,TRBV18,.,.,TGTGCCAGCTCACCACAGAGGAATGAGCAGTTCTTC,CASSPQRNEQFF
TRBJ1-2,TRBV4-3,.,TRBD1,TGCGCCAGCAGCCCCGGACAGGGGGGCTACACCTTC,CASSPGQGGYTF
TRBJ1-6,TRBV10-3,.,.,TGTGCCATCACGGACAGCTTTAATTCACCCCTCCACTTT,CAITDSFNSPLHF
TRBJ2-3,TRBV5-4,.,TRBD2,TGTGCCAGCAGCCGGACTAGCGGGAGCACAGATACGCAGTATTTT,CASSRTSGSTDTQYF
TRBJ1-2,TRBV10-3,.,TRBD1,TGTGCCATCAGTGAGTGGGGACAGGGTGGGACTGGCTACACCTTC,CAISEWGQGGTGYTF
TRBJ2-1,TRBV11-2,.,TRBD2,TGTGCCAGCAGCTCCCCTTATTCAGCGGGAGGGTCAAATGAGCAGTTCTTC,CASSSPYSAGGSNEQFF
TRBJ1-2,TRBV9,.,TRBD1,TGTGCCAGCAGCACCCATCTCAAACCGACAGGGGCGAACTATGGCTACACCTTC,CASSTHLKPTGANYGYTF
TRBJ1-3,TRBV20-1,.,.,TGCAGTGCTAGTGCAGGGACTGGAAACACCATATATTTT,CSASAGTGNTIYF
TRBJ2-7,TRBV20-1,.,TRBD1,TGCAGTGCCAGTATACTTGGTGGGACAGACTCACTCGAGCAGTACTTC,CSASILGGTDSLEQYF
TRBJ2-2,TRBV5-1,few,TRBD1,TGCGCCAGCAGCTCCGTCCTGAAGTCTACAGGGGCGAACACCGGGGAGCTGTTTTTT,CASSSVLKSTGANTGELFF
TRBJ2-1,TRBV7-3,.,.,TGTGCCAGCAGCGCCCAGGTTGCGGGTGAGCAGTTCTTC,CASSAQVAGEQFF
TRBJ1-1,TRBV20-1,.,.,TGCAGTGCTGTTTCCCGGGGTGAAGCTTTCTTT,CSAVSRGEAFF
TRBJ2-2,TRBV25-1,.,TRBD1,TGTGCCAGCAGTGAAGCACAGGGGCCTACCGGGGAGCTGTTTTTT,CASSEAQGPTGELFF
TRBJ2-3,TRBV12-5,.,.,TGTGCTAGTGGTTTGGGCGGGACGCGCACAGATACGCAGTATTTT,CASGLGGTRTDTQYF
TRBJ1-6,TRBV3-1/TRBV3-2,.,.,TGTGCCAGCAGCCAGGCGGGGGCCACCTATAATTCACCCCTCCACTTT,CASSQAGATYNSPLHF
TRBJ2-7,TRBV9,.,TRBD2,TGTGCCAGCAGCAGACGACTAGCGGGGCCCAACGAGCAGTACTTC,CASSRRLAGPNEQYF
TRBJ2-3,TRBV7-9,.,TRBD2,TGTGCCAGCAGCTTACCGGGGGGGCCAGATACGCAGTATTTT,CASSLPGGPDTQYF
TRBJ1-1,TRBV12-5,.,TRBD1,TGTGCTAGTGGTTTCTCAACAGGGGGAGGGACTGGCACTGAAGCTTTCTTT,CASGFSTGGGTGTEAFF
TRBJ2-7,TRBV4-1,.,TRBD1,TGCGCCAGCAGCCCCCACCAGAATCCGGGACAGGACTTTTTTACCTACGAGCAGTACTTC,CASSPHQNPGQDFFTYEQYF
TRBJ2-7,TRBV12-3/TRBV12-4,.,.,TGTGCCAGCAGTTTATCCGGGACAAACGAGCAGTACTTC,CASSLSGTNEQYF
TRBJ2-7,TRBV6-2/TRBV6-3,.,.,TGTGCCAGCAGTTACGATGGCTCCCCCTACGAGCAGTACTTC,CASSYDGSPYEQYF
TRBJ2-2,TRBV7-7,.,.,TGTGCTAGCAGCTTAGAGGGCGGGGTAACGGAGCTGTTTTTT,CASSLEGGVTELFF
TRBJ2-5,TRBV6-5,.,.,TGTGCCAGCAAACAGGGGGGGCAGGGAGAGACCCAGTACTTC,CASKQGGQGETQYF
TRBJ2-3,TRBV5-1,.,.,TGCGCCAGCAGCTTGGATCAGCGAGATACGCAGTATTTT,CASSLDQRDTQYF
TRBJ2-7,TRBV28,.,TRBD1,TGTGCCAGCAGCGACAGGGCCCACTACGAGCAGTACTTC,CASSDRAHYEQYF
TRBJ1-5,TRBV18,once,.,TGTGCCAGCTCACCCCAAGCGGCAGATCAGCCCCAGCATTTT,CASSPQAADQPQHF
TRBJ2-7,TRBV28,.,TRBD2,TGTGCCAGCAGTCAAGCGGGACTAGCGGGGCCCCCCTACGAGCAGTACTTC,CASSQAGLAGPPYEQYF
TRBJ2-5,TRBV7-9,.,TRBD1,TGTGCCAGCAGCTTCCGCCCGGGGACAGTGTGGGAGACCCAGTACTTC,CASSFRPGTVWETQYF
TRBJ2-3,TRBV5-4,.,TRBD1,TGTGCCAGCAGTCAATTCTTACAGGGGACGGCAGATACGCAGTATTTT,CASSQFLQGTADTQYF
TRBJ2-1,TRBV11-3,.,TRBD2,TGTGCCAGCAGCTCCCGGACTAGCGGGAGGTCCAATGAGCAGTTCTTC,CASSSRTSGRSNEQFF